This T cell receptor (beta chain) was found in a study of cytomegalovirus exposure and HLA in healthy donors (dated by TCRdb to between 2016 and 2019). With respect to the entire study: In an earlier analysis of fewer than 750 of the donors, approximately 260 Gb of sequence data and 90 million to 130 million unique TCR beta sequences from 150 million to 200 million T cells were reported. An early release covering roughly 600 HLA-typed donors comprised about 300 gigabases of sequencing data and approximately 80 million unique TCR sequences. Among the roughly 400 genotyped donors, approximately 77% belonged to the genetic ancestry cluster associated with self-reported Caucasian donors. The study aimed to test whether cataloging public T cell receptors could reveal signatures of past pathogen exposure. The study profiled the T cell repertoires of 550 to 700 subjects by immunosequencing and related them to cytomegalovirus serostatus. Along with the roughly 700-subject first cohort, a separate validation cohort of some 130 different subjects was used. To predict cytomegalovirus infection status, the study combined high-throughput TCR immunosequencing, statistical association of individual TCRs with disease status, and machine learning. In a later analysis, previously published TCR beta repertoires from several hundred donors were re-analyzed and high-resolution HLA genotyping was added so that TCR occurrence patterns could be studied. Rather than using new phenotypic data, the later analysis identified candidate immune exposures from TCR beta sequences and from how often those sequences occurred across donors. An earlier analysis of several hundred of the donors applied high-throughput TCR beta sequencing to assess whether each TCR beta V gene segment acted as functional or pseudogenic. Donor age, sex, ethnicity and CMV serostatus were compiled alongside the repertoire data. A later genetic analysis took genome-wide SNP genotypes for about 60% of the roughly 670 donors and used that subset as a discovery cohort. Every repertoire in the discovery cohort had been generated on one and the same sequencing platform. HLA typing included class I and class II loci at four-digit resolution. The number of donors typed differed by locus, with about 629-640 for A, B, C, DRB1 and DQB1, roughly 520 for DQA1, approximately 580 for DPA1, and 450 to 480 for DPB1. About 5 DR-DQ haplotypes were handled as single units for association and clustering, since linkage in the cohort was strong. Across 398 genotyped donors of the cohort, an average of roughly 250,000 unique TCR beta nucleotide sequences per donor were sequenced, and roughly 18% of those sequences were non-productive.

Remarks on this clone: Its binding antigen is unknown. The input lacks base qualities; no much larger clone sits a single base away.

Trimming at the junction amounts to 2 bases on V and 8 bases on J, and the germline ends lie 10 bases apart. The CDR3 spans 12 residues, from the cysteine through the phenylalanine. Just the 36-base CDR3 DNA is kept, in frame starting at base 1. For CDR1 and CDR2, the germline V gene (reference sequence) lists GTSNPN and SVGIG. Findings and caveats that apply to the study as a whole: V-gene and J-gene trimming of TCR beta chains was associated with a missense DCLRE1C variant in a later genetic analysis, and the association was replicated in an independent cohort. A later analysis found that TCR association rates varied across HLA loci, with DRB1 alleles showing the most associated TCRs and HLA-C alleles the fewest. It was suggested by the authors that the approach could potentially be generalized to other disease states and immunological phenotypes. A later analysis found that most CMV-associated TCR beta chains appeared HLA-restricted, with HLA associations seemingly driven largely by CMV exposure. Correlated functional status among segregating V segments might reflect linkage disequilibrium, but an unknown experimental factor could not be ruled out. A few of the identified cytomegalovirus-associated TCR beta chains were confirmed in vitro to be specific for cytomegalovirus antigens. Because counts were too low, fewer than 20 rarely observed V segments, including chromosome 9 orphons, were excluded from the earlier analysis of about 500 of the donors. When HLA alleles, especially DR and DQ, strongly co-occurred, TCR associations were difficult to assign to individual alleles. The study gave a list of some 150 TCR beta chains associated with cytomegalovirus. Presence/absence analyses assumed roughly uniform sequencing depth across donors, an assumption that may not hold. In a later analysis, several top co-occurrence clusters were reported to appear linked to parvovirus B19, influenza, CMV and Epstein-Barr virus. A later genetic analysis reported fewer N-insertions in productive TCRs among donors in an Asian-associated ancestry cluster than the approximately 670-donor mean. At a false discovery rate of 0.05, a later analysis linked about 16,000 TCR beta sequences to specific HLA alleles. In both the original and validation cohorts, the classifier was reported to diagnose cytomegalovirus status with high specificity and sensitivity. Some IMGT-functional V segments, including TRBV6-2 and TRBV6-3, could not be told apart with the 87-base-pair reads, so those segments were excluded. Most TCR sequences were observed very rarely across donors, whereas some public TCRs were present in many individuals. HLA typing was unavailable for some donors at each locus, so association tests used only the typed subset. Broadly in line with IMGT annotations, most TCR beta V segments showed up in productive rearrangements about 87% or about 30% of the time in an earlier analysis of 587 of the donors. A later analysis found that HLA-associated TCR beta chains were more clonally expanded and had lower generation probabilities than equally common non-associated chains. A further reported finding was that TCR beta sequences accurately predicted the HLA-A and HLA-B alleles for most subjects in the first cohort. The sequencing pipeline was judged likely to have produced a cluster of highly shared sequence variants as a technical artifact. This cohort had only TCR beta chains sequenced, and the lack of alpha or paired-chain data limited which features could be detected. The only immune exposure information available for the cohort was CMV serostatus.

The cohort was made up of 500 to 800 healthy bone marrow donors. At the time of sampling, all cohort members were nominally healthy, though unrecorded immune exposures were likely present. The donor tested CMV seropositive and was one of the 289 seropositive cohort members. A peripheral blood sample was collected from each donor, and TCR beta sequencing was performed on peripheral blood mononuclear cells. Genomic DNA was extracted from the blood cell samples with the Qiagen DNeasy Blood Extraction Kit. The method was the immunoSEQ multiplex PCR assay. For the multiplex PCR, a mixture combining 60 forward primers for TCR Vbeta segments and 13 reverse primers for TCR Jbeta segments was used. The CDR3 region of rearranged TCR beta genes was amplified from genomic DNA with a multiplex PCR assay. The Illumina HiSeq System was used to sequence the amplified TCR beta libraries as 87-base-pair reads. For the original study's pipeline: A later analysis tallied approximately 87 million unique TCR beta chains across the roughly 610 repertoires, and 10 million to 11 million of those chains were shared by two or more donors. To remove PCR and sequencing errors, raw reads were error-corrected and collapsed into unique sequences using a nearest-neighbor algorithm that merged closely related sequences. V, D and J gene segments were assigned by aligning CDR3 sequences to IMGT reference sequences. Each retained sequence needed at least a six-nucleotide match to both a V gene segment and a J gene segment. Rearrangements were classified as productive when the CDR3 lacked stop codons and remained in frame with V and J, and all other rearrangements were classified as non-productive. Following IMGT convention, CDR3 was defined as the stretch from the second conserved V-encoded cysteine to the conserved J-encoded phenylalanine. The earlier analysis of about 500 of the donors excluded sequences that lacked an unambiguous match to a single V gene segment. An earlier analysis of just under 600 of the donors called V segments functional above 56.7% productive rearrangements and segregating when the between-donor standard deviation exceeded 5%. A statistical classification framework was developed to diagnose cytomegalovirus status using the catalog of TCR beta chain sequences. V and J gene assignment, in a later analysis, came from comparing TCR nucleotide sequences with IMGT/GENE-DB human TR gene sequences. The TCRdist pipeline was used in a later analysis to assign CDR3 sequences and most-parsimonious VDJ recombination scenarios. A later analysis defined each TCR beta chain by its CDR3 amino acid sequence plus V-gene family, and excluded reads lacking a unique V-gene family. To address suspected cross-contamination and a sequencing artifact, a later analysis removed 550 to 750 highly shared, low-generation-probability nucleotide sequences. In a later analysis, a clonal expansion index was calculated for each public chain from normalized within-repertoire ranks of inferred template counts. In a later analysis, generation probabilities were computed with a VDJ recombination model fitted to out-of-frame rearrangements, and the resulting probabilities were checked against IGoR. A later analysis scored TCR-TCR, TCR-HLA and TCR-CMV co-occurrence with hypergeometric tests, applying a repertoire-size bias correction to TCR pairs. To estimate false discovery rates, a later analysis permuted the HLA or CMV assignments 20 times. A later analysis grouped co-occurring TCRs with DBSCAN, adding TCRdist sequence similarity when clustering within HLA-allele-positive subsets. Co-occurrence clustering excluded repertoires with fewer than 30,000 or more than 120,000 public chains, plus five with anomalous nucleotide sharing. This immuneACCESS table, as held by TCRdb, lists in-frame sequences with V and J called but not all clones. Of the missing ones, under half trace to an unresolved V gene in checked studies; the others have no known cause. That table supplies the V and J calls and clone size; D and trimming were determined from the DNA. The table for this sample lists approximately 69,000 clones; 74% of them were counted only once. The ten largest account for about 24% of the sample.

Rearrangement joined TRBV30 to TRBJ1-3; the D gene cannot be resolved reliably. This receptor was obtained from a woman between 25 and 40 years old in good health and CMV-seropositive. Sample: PBMCs. The CDR3 protein sequence reads: CAWSPGWDTIYF. Read as DNA, the sequence is TGTGCCTGGAGTCCCGGGTGGGACACCATATATTTT.